A selection of T cell receptor beta chains follows, all from one sample in a study of PD-1 blockade in classical Hodgkin lymphoma. Libraries were prepared by immunoSEQ multiplex PCR; TCRdb keeps only in-frame clonotypes and omits some of them. The sample shows 25,000 to 35,000 clones, 85% to 95% of them seen only once. The sequenced sample was peripheral blood mononuclear cells (PBMCs). Source of these receptors: a human donor with classical Hodgkin lymphoma. CDR3s include the opening cysteine and the closing phenylalanine or tryptophan. Each record gives: CDR3 length, V gene, J gene, D gene, CDR3 protein, CDR3 DNA. A D gene is named only where the DNA matches it firmly.

17	TRBV7-2	TRBJ1-4	TRBD1	CASSQRRVRDRREKLFF	TGTGCCAGCAGCCAGAGACGTGTTCGGGACAGACGTGAAAAACTGTTTTTT
14	TRBV10-3	TRBJ1-1	NA	CAISESRFNTEAFF	TGTGCCATCAGTGAGTCTCGATTTAACACTGAAGCTTTCTTT
13	TRBV28	TRBJ2-7	TRBD1	CASSRGQGGEQYF	TGTGCCAGCAGCCGGGGACAGGGAGGGGAGCAGTACTTC
17	TRBV27	TRBJ1-1	TRBD1	CASSFSTGQGTNTEAFF	TGTGCCAGCAGTTTTTCGACAGGGCAGGGTACGAACACTGAAGCTTTCTTT
14	TRBV9	TRBJ1-5	NA	CASSGDWRGQPQHF	TGTGCCAGCAGCGGCGACTGGCGGGGACAGCCCCAGCATTTT
14	TRBV6-6	TRBJ2-2	TRBD2	CASSYGTSAGELFF	TGTGCCAGCAGTTACGGGACTAGCGCCGGGGAGCTGTTTTTT
14	TRBV7-9	TRBJ2-1	TRBD2	CASSLGTSHNEQFF	TGTGCCAGCAGCCTCGGGACTAGCCACAATGAGCAGTTCTTC
16	TRBV19	TRBJ2-3	TRBD1	CASSIQPGQGRGTQYF	TGTGCCAGTAGTATCCAACCGGGACAGGGACGTGGTACGCAGTATTTT
16	TRBV2	TRBJ2-4	TRBD1	CASRRLPDRGQNIQYF	TGTGCCAGCAGGCGGCTTCCGGACAGGGGACAAAACATTCAGTACTTC
15	TRBV6-5	TRBJ1-2	NA	CASRPGGGLGYGYTF	TGTGCCAGCAGGCCCGGGGGGGGCCTTGGCTATGGCTACACCTTC
15	TRBV6-5	TRBJ1-4	NA	CASSNRQGLGEKLFF	TGTGCCAGCAGTAACAGACAAGGCCTCGGCGAAAAACTGTTTTTT
14	TRBV18	TRBJ1-3	NA	CASSLQGAGNTIYF	TGTGCCAGCTCACTTCAGGGCGCTGGAAACACCATATATTTT
14	TRBV11-3	TRBJ2-7	NA	CASSFDASSYEQYF	TGTGCCAGCAGCTTCGACGCGAGCTCCTACGAGCAGTACTTC